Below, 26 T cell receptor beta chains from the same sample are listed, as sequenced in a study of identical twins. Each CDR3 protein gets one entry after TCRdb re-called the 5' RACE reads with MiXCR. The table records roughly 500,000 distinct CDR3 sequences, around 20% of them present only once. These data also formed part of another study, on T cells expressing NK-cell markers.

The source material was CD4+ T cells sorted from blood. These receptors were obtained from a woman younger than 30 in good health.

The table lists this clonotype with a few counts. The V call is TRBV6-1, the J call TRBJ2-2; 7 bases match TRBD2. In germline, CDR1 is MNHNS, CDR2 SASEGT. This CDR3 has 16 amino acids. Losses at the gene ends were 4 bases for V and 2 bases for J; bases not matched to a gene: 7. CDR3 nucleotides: TGTGCCAGCAGTGGCGCAAGCGGGACCAACACCGGGGAGCTGTTTTTT. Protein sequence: CASSGASGTNTGELFF.

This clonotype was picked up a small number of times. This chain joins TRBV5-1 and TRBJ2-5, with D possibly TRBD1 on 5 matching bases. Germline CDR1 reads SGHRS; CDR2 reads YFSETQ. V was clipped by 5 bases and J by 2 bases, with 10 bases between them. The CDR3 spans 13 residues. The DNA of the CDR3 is TGCGCCAGCAGTCCAGACAGACAAGAGACCCAGTACTTC. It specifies CASSPDRQETQYF.

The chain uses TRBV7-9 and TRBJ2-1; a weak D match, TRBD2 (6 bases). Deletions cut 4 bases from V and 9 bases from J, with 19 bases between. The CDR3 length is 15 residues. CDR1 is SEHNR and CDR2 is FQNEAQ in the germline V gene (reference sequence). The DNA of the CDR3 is TGTGCCAGCAGCTGGGGGAGCATAGCAGCGGGTGAGCAGTTCTTC. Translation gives CASSWGSIAAGEQFF.

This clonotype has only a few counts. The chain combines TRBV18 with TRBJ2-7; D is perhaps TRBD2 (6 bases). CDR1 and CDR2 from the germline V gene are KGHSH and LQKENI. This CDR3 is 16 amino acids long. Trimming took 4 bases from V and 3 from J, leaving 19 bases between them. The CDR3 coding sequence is TGTGCCAGCTCACTTTACCAGACTAGAGGTTACTACGAGCAGTACTTC. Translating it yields CASSLYQTRGYYEQYF.

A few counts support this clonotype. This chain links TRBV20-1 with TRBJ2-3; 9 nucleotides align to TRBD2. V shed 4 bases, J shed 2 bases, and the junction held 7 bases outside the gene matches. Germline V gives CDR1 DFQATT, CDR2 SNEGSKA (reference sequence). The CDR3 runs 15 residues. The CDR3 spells CSAIRTSEYTDTQYF. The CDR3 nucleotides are TGCAGTGCTATCCGGACTAGCGAATACACAGATACGCAGTATTTT.

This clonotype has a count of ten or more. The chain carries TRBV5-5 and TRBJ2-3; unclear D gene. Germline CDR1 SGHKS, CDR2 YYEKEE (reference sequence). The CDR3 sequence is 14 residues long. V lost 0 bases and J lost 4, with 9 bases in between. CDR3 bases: TGTGCCAGCAGCTTGGTGGCACAGTCAGATACGCAGTATTTT. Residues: CASSLVAQSDTQYF.

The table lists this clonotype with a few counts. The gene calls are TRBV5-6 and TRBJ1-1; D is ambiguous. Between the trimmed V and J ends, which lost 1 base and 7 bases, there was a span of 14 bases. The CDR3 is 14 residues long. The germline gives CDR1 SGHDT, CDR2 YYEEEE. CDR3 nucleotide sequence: TGTGCCAGCAGCTTGCCCCCCCGGGAGGGTGAAGCTTTCTTT. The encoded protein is CASSLPPREGEAFF.

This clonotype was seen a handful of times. CDR3 sequence (DNA): TGTGCCAGCAGCCCGGGACTAGCGGGAGCTAAAGATACGCAGTATTTT. Protein product: CASSPGLAGAKDTQYF. This chain links TRBV2 with TRBJ2-3; 14 bases agree with TRBD2. J lost 5 bases, V lost 6 bases, and 7 bases had no gene match. The CDR3 has 16 residues. Germline assignment: CDR1 SNHLY and CDR2 FYNNEI.

The CDR3 nucleotides read TGTGCCAGCAGCCATCTCAGCCCTGACGAGCAGTACTTC. It specifies CASSHLSPDEQYF. The chain couples TRBV3-1 to TRBJ2-7; D uncertain. This CDR3 region has 13 residues. Trimming removed 3 bases from V and 5 bases from J, with 11 bases in between. Germline V gene lookup returns CDR1 LGHDT and CDR2 YNNKEL (reference sequence).

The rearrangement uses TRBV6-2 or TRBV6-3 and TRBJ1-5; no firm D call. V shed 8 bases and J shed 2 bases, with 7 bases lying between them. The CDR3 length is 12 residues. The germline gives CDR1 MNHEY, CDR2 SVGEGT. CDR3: CASQERNQPQHF. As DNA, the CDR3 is TGTGCCAGCCAGGAGCGCAATCAGCCCCAGCATTTT.

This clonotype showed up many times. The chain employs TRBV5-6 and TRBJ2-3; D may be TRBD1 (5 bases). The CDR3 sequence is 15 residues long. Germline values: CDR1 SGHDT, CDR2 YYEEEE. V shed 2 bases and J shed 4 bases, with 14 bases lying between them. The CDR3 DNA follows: TGTGCCAGCAGCTTTGGTCTGCAGGGTTCAGATACGCAGTATTTT. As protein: CASSFGLQGSDTQYF.

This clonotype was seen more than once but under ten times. The chain's CDR3 is CSARQDTQYF. In DNA, the CDR3 is TGCAGTGCTAGACAAGATACGCAGTATTTT. The gene calls are TRBV20-1 and TRBJ2-3; D not resolved. The CDR3 contains 10 residues. Germline V gene sequence: CDR1 DFQATT, CDR2 SNEGSKA (reference sequence). V was pared by 2 bases and J by 5 bases, with 2 bases between.

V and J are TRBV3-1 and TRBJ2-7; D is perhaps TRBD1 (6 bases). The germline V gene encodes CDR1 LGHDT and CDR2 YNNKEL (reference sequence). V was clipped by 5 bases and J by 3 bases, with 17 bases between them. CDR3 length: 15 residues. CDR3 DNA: TGTGCCAGCAGCGGGTTCGGACAGTTTTTCTACGAGCAGTACTTC. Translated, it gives CASSGFGQFFYEQYF.

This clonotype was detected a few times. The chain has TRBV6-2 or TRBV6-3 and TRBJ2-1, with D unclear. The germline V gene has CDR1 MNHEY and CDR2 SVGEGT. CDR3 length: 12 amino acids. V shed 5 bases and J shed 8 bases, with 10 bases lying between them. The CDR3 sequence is CASSNGRDEQFF. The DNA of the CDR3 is TGTGCCAGCAGTAATGGACGTGATGAGCAGTTCTTC.

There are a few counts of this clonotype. CDR3 coding DNA: TGTGCCCTCCTGGCCGGCTACGAGCAGTACTTC. This translates into CALLAGYEQYF. This rearrangement joins TRBV28 to TRBJ2-7; D is unresolved. The ends were cut back, 11 bases at V and 3 bases at J, with 11 bases in the middle. This CDR3 is 11 amino acids long. The germline gives CDR1 MDHEN, CDR2 SYDVKM.

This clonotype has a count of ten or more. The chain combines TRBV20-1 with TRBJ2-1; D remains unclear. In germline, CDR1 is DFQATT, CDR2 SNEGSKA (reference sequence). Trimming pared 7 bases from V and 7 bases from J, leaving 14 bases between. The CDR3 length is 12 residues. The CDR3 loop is CSGRRGANEQFF. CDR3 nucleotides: TGCAGTGGTCGGCGTGGAGCTAATGAGCAGTTCTTC.

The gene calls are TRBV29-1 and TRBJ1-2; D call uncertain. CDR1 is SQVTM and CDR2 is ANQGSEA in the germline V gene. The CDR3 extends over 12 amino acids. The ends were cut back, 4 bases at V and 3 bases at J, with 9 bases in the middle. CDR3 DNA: TGCAGCGTTGGACGGATCCACTATGGCTACACCTTC. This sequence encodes CSVGRIHYGYTF.

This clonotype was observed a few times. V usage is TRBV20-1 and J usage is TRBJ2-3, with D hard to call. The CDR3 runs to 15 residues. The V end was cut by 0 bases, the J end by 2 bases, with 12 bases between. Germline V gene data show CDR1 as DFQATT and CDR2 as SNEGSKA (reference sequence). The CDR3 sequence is CSARDLKIYTDTQYF. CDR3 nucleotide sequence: TGCAGTGCTAGAGATCTCAAGATATACACAGATACGCAGTATTTT.

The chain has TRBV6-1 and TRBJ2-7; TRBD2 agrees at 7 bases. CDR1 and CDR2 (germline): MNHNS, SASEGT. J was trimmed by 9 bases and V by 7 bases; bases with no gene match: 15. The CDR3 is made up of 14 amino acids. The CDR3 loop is CASTTGDGTIGQYF. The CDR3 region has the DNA TGTGCCAGCACCACTGGGGACGGGACTATAGGGCAGTACTTC.

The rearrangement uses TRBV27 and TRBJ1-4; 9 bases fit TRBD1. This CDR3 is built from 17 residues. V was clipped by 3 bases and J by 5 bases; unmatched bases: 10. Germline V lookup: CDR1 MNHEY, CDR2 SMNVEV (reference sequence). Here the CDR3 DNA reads TGTGCCAGCAGTTTCTCACTTGGACAGGGGTACAATGAAAAACTGTTTTTT. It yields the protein CASSFSLGQGYNEKLFF. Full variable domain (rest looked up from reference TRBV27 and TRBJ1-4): EAQVTQNPRYLITVTGKKLTVTCSQNMNHEYMSWYRQDPGLGLRQIYYSMNVEVTDKGDVPEGYKVSRKEKRNFPLILESPSPNQTSLYFCASSFSLGQGYNEKLFFGSGTQLSVL.

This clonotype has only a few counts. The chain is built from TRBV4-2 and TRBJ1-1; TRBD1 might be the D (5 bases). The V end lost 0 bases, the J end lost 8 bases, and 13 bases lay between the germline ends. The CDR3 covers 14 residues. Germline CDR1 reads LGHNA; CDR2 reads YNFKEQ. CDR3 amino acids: CASSQDQGAGEAFF. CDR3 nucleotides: TGTGCCAGCAGCCAAGATCAAGGGGCAGGGGAAGCTTTCTTT.

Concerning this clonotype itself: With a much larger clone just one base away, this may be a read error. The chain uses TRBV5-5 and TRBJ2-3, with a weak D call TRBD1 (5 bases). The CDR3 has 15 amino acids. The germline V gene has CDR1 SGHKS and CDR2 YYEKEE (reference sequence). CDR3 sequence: CASGLWTQGTDTQYF. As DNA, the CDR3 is TGTGCCAGCGGCTTGTGGACACAAGGCACAGATACGCAGTATTTT.

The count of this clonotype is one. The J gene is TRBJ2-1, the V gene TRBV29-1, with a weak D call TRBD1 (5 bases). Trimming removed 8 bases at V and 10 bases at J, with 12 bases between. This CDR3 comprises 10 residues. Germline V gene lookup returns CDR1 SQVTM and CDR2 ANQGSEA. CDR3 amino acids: CSYGAGEQFF. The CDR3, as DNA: TGCAGCTATGGGGCTGGGGAGCAGTTCTTC.

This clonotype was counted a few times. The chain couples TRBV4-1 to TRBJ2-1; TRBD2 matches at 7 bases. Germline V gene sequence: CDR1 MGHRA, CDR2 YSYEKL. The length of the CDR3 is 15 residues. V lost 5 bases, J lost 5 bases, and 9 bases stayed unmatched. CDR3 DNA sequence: TGCGCCAGCAGCGGAGGGACTAACCACCACAATGAGCAGTTCTTC. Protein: CASSGGTNHHNEQFF.

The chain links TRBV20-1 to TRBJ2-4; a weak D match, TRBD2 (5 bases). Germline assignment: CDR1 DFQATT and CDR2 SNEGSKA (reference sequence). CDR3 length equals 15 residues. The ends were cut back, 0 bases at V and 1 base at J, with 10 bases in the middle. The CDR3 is CSARDAGSAKNIQYF. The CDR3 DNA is TGCAGTGCTAGAGATGCGGGCTCGGCCAAAAACATTCAGTACTTC.

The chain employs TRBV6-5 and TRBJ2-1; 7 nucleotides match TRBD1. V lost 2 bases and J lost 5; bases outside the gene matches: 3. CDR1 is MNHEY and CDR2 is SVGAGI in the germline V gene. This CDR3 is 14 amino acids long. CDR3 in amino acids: CASSYGTAHNEQFF. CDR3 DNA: TGTGCCAGCAGTTACGGGACAGCCCACAATGAGCAGTTCTTC.